Reported below is one T cell receptor (beta chain). This sample stems from a study of blood T cell repertoires in COVID-19. Across the study: There were acute and convalescent COVID-19 samples, and they came from the United States, Italy and Spain. In each case, the material was cDNA or gDNA derived from T cells, B-cell-depleted T cells, or PBMCs.

Adults between about 18 and 95 years of age took part from 20 to 25 US areas. In the source study's methods: From reference gene primer amplification, estimates of nucleated cell counts were derived. Repertoires were generated with immunoSEQ multiplex PCR, while TCRdb's copy carries only in-frame clones and drops some. V and J calls and clone size are those listed in that table; D and trimming were worked out from the DNA. The sample has 180,000 or so clones; more than 75% are singletons. The source of this sequence is a man aged 35 to 55 with acute COVID-19. The sample comprised PBMCs or T cells enriched from blood (not recorded which).

The CDR3 spells CAISERGSFYEQYF. The CDR3 DNA reads as TGTGCCATCAGTGAGAGGGGCTCGTTCTACGAGCAGTACTTC. This chain links TRBV10-3 with TRBJ2-7, with D perhaps TRBD1 (5 bases). Germline assignment: CDR1 ENHRY and CDR2 SYGVKD. The CDR3 is 14 residues long. V was cut by 2 bases and J by 3 bases, with 11 bases left in between.